A selection of T cell receptor beta chains follows, all from one sample in a study of cytomegalovirus exposure and HLA in healthy donors. The method was immunoSEQ multiplex PCR; TCRdb's version includes in-frame clones alone and lacks a portion of them. Of about 250,000 clones in the sample, about 80% were seen once. The source material was PBMCs. Receptors originate from a girl aged 2 to 10 in good health and CMV-seronegative. CDR3s include the opening cysteine and the closing phenylalanine or tryptophan. D genes are given only for firm matches. Not all rows give a size; the values are once, few, many and, for expanded clones, a class.

D	length	size	V	J	DNA	CDR3
-	14	-	TRBV6-5	TRBJ1-4	TGTGCCAGCAGTTCTGAGACAGAAGACGAAAAACTGTTTTTT	CASSSETEDEKLFF
-	15	-	TRBV7-2	TRBJ2-1	TGTGCCAGCAGCTTAGCGGGGAGCTCCTACAATGAGCAGTTCTTC	CASSLAGSSYNEQFF
-	16	-	TRBV6-1	TRBJ1-5	TGTGCCAGCAGTGAAGCGCTCTACAGGGGCAATCAGCCCCAGCATTTT	CASSEALYRGNQPQHF
-	15	-	TRBV7-8	TRBJ1-6	TGTGCCAGCAGCCGGGACACGGAATCTAATTCACCCCTCCACTTT	CASSRDTESNSPLHF
-	16	-	TRBV27	TRBJ2-7	TGTGCCAGCAGTCCCTTCCGGGACTTCGACTCCTACGAGCAGTACTTC	CASSPFRDFDSYEQYF
-	14	-	TRBV6-6	TRBJ1-2	TGTGCCAGCAGTTACTCGGTGGGCAACTATGGCTACACCTTC	CASSYSVGNYGYTF
-	14	-	TRBV7-8	TRBJ2-1	TGTGCCAGCAGCCGACAGTCGAGCTACAATGAGCAGTTCTTC	CASSRQSSYNEQFF
-	13	few	TRBV19	TRBJ1-1	TGTGCCAGTAGAGACTACCCGAACACTGAAGCTTTCTTT	CASRDYPNTEAFF
-	14	once	TRBV5-4	TRBJ2-6	TGTGCCAGCAGCTTGGCGAGAGGGGCCAACGTCCTGACTTTC	CASSLARGANVLTF
-	16	-	TRBV27	TRBJ2-7	TGTGCCAGCAGTTTATCCCCGGGACTTTCCTCCTACGAGCAGTACTTC	CASSLSPGLSSYEQYF
TRBD1	15	-	TRBV9	TRBJ1-2	TGTGCCAGCAGCGCGACCCAACAGGGGAGCTATGGCTACACCTTC	CASSATQQGSYGYTF
-	15	-	TRBV7-7	TRBJ2-2	TGTGCCAGCAGCTTTGACAGAACGAACACCGGGGAGCTGTTTTTT	CASSFDRTNTGELFF
TRBD2	15	-	TRBV27	TRBJ2-7	TGTGCCAGCAGTTTATCCGGGAGGGTCGGGGGGGAGCAGTACTTC	CASSLSGRVGGEQYF
-	14	-	TRBV7-3	TRBJ2-7	TGTGCCAGCAGCTTAAATGGCGGCTCCTACGAGCAGTACTTC	CASSLNGGSYEQYF
TRBD2	15	-	TRBV23-1	TRBJ2-1	TGCGCCAGGCCCGGGGGTGCGGGAGTGGGCAATGAGCAGTTCTTC	CARPGGAGVGNEQFF
TRBD1	15	-	TRBV14	TRBJ1-5	TGTGCCAGCAGCCAAGGGGGGACAGTTAATCAGCCCCAGCATTTT	CASSQGGTVNQPQHF
-	15	-	TRBV6-6	TRBJ2-1	TGTGCCAGCACACAACCGGGACTGCCCTACAATGAGCAGTTCTTC	CASTQPGLPYNEQFF
TRBD2	16	-	TRBV5-4	TRBJ2-7	TGTGCCAGCAGCTTGTGGGGACTAGCGGGGTCCTACGAGCAGTACTTC	CASSLWGLAGSYEQYF
-	14	-	TRBV4-2	TRBJ2-1	TGTGCCAGCAGCCAAGATCGGGGGACTCACCAGCAGTTCTTC	CASSQDRGTHQQFF
TRBD1	15	-	TRBV4-1	TRBJ1-5	TGCGCCAGCAGCCTAGGGACAGGGAGCAATCAGCCCCAGCATTTT	CASSLGTGSNQPQHF
-	20	-	TRBV4-2	TRBJ2-4	TGTGCCAGCAGCCAAGAGACGATGGGACAGTGGGGACTAGCCAAAAACATTCAGTACTTC	CASSQETMGQWGLAKNIQYF
-	15	-	TRBV9	TRBJ1-1	TGTGCCAGCAGCGTAGTGGGACATGAGAACACTGAAGCTTTCTTT	CASSVVGHENTEAFF
TRBD2	15	once	TRBV4-1	TRBJ2-3	TGCGCCAGCAGCTATAGCGGGGAGAGCACAGATACGCAGTATTTT	CASSYSGESTDTQYF
TRBD2	18	-	TRBV10-3	TRBJ2-2	TGTGCCATCAGTGTTGGACTAGCGGGAGGGCCGGTCACCGGGGAGCTGTTTTTT	CAISVGLAGGPVTGELFF
TRBD2	16	-	TRBV5-6	TRBJ2-7	TGTGCCAGCAGCTTACAGCTAGCGGGGGGGACCTACGAGCAGTACTTC	CASSLQLAGGTYEQYF
TRBD1	15	-	TRBV5-1	TRBJ1-2	TGCGCCAGCAGCGCTACAGGGGAGAGGAACTATGGCTACACCTTC	CASSATGERNYGYTF
TRBD1	12	once	TRBV5-4	TRBJ2-7	TGTGCCAGCAGCCGGGACAGCTACGAGCAGTACTTC	CASSRDSYEQYF
-	14	-	TRBV7-9	TRBJ1-1	TGTGCCAGCAGCTTAGAGTTAGAGAACACTGAAGCTTTCTTT	CASSLELENTEAFF
TRBD1	15	-	TRBV5-1	TRBJ2-5	TGCGCCAGCAGCGCGTCAGGACAGGAACAAGAGACCCAGTACTTC	CASSASGQEQETQYF
TRBD1	14	-	TRBV5-1	TRBJ1-1	TGCGCCAGCAGCGTCCAGGGGGCTGCCACTGAAGCTTTCTTT	CASSVQGAATEAFF
-	14	-	TRBV6-5	TRBJ1-4	TGTGCCAGCAGGAGACACGGGGGAGATGAAAAACTGTTTTTT	CASRRHGGDEKLFF
TRBD2	14	once	TRBV10-3	TRBJ2-7	TGTGCCATCAGGACTAGCGGGAGTAAATACGAGCAGTACTTC	CAIRTSGSKYEQYF
TRBD2	15	-	TRBV5-1	TRBJ2-7	TGCGCCAGCAGCTTGGTTAGCGGGAGTCTCTACGAGCAGTACTTC	CASSLVSGSLYEQYF
-	16	-	TRBV2	TRBJ2-1	TGTGCCAGCAGTGATAGCCCTAGCAACTCATACAATGAGCAGTTCTTC	CASSDSPSNSYNEQFF
-	14	-	TRBV6-4	TRBJ1-4	TGTGCCAGCGGTGAGGACGGAGGTCATGAAAAACTGTTTTTT	CASGEDGGHEKLFF
TRBD2	14	-	TRBV18	TRBJ2-7	TGTGCCAGCTCATGGGGGGGAAGCTCCTACGAGCAGTACTTC	CASSWGGSSYEQYF
-	12	-	TRBV11-2	TRBJ2-7	TGTGCCAGCAGCTATCGGGTCTACGAGCAGTACTTC	CASSYRVYEQYF
-	15	-	TRBV5-1	TRBJ1-1	TGCGCCAGCACCGACCCTCCGCCGGGACATCAGATGGCTTTCTTT	CASTDPPPGHQMAFF
TRBD1	21	few	TRBV7-8	TRBJ1-6	TGTGCCAGCAGCGCTCCAGGGACAGGGCCTAAGAGACCCTCCTATAATTCACCCCTCCACTTT	CASSAPGTGPKRPSYNSPLHF
-	13	-	TRBV6-5	TRBJ2-7	TGTGCCAGCAGTTACACTAGCTCGGGAGAGCAGTACTTC	CASSYTSSGEQYF
-	11	-	TRBV2	TRBJ1-1	TGTGCCCGTTACAGGGTGACTGAAGCTTTCTTT	CARYRVTEAFF
-	12	-	TRBV6-1	TRBJ1-1	TGTGCCAGTTGGACAGTGAACACTGAAGCTTTCTTT	CASWTVNTEAFF